This T cell receptor beta chain was identified in a study of T cells in Graves' hyperthyroidism and ophthalmopathy. Study observations and caveats: Median prediction lead before ophthalmopathy onset was 6.5 months with the model.

A lack of ophthalmopathy progression within 18 months defined stable Graves' hyperthyroidism. Hyperthyroidism in the patients, aged 18 to 65, was newly diagnosed and under 2 months in duration. Diagnoses used clinical symptoms, serum thyroxine and TRAb, thyroid ultrasound and orbital computed tomography. This clonotype was observed a few times. Its specificity is unknown. Amplification of TCR beta CDR3 regions was performed using RNA transcripts as template. HTBI primers were used for first-round RT-PCR of the TCR CDR3. One entry per CDR3 protein, called by TCRdb with MiXCR from the multiplex PCR reads. The profile shows about 680,000 distinct CDR3 sequences, 35% of them singletons. This CDR3 region has 15 residues. Trimming took 2 bases from V and 2 from J, leaving 13 bases between them. Germline CDR1 reads DFQATT; CDR2 reads SNEGSKA (reference sequence).

Sequencing used blood. The genes are TRBV20-1 and TRBJ1-5; tentatively, D is TRBD1 (6 bases). This clonotype originated in a woman aged 40-49 years with Graves' hyperthyroidism. The CDR3 loop is CSARLRGAGNQPQHF. Written as DNA, the CDR3 is TGCAGTGCTAGACTCAGGGGCGCGGGCAATCAGCCCCAGCATTTT.